The 10 T cell receptor beta chains listed next were all sequenced from one sample in a study of TIL therapy for anti-PD-1-resistant metastatic lung cancer. This was the immunoSEQ v3 assay. Clones were sequenced by immunoSEQ multiplex PCR, and TCRdb holds only the in-frame ones, with some missing. The table includes about 32,000 clones, just under 75% detected once. Time point meaning: pre-treatment sample, taken before nivolumab and TIL therapy. The sample here was blood, taken at baseline. These receptors all come from a woman between 30 and 85 years old with non-small cell lung cancer.

In nucleotides, the CDR3 is TGTGCCAGCAGCAAAGAGCGACAGGTCTCGCAGGAAAAACTGTTTTTT. It is translated as CASSKERQVSQEKLFF. The J gene is TRBJ1-4, the V gene TRBV21-1; the table calls TRBD1, which could not be checked here. TRBV21-1 corresponds to a pseudogene. The CDR3 length is 16 residues.

The chain combines TRBV19 with TRBJ2-7, with 13 bases matching TRBD2. The CDR3 extends over 16 amino acids. After removal of 10 bases from V and 0 bases from J, the junction contained 9 bases not matched to a gene. Germline V gene sequence: CDR1 LNHDA, CDR2 SQIVND (reference sequence). This CDR3 is CATPGLAGIPSYEQYF. The CDR3 region has the DNA TGTGCCACCCCGGGACTAGCGGGAATCCCCTCCTACGAGCAGTACTTC.

In DNA form, the CDR3 reads TGTGCCAGCAGCATGAGGGAGGGGGCCTACGAGCAGTACTTC. It is translated as CASSMREGAYEQYF. V gene TRBV7-8 combines with J gene TRBJ2-7, with D possibly matching TRBD2 (7 bases). Trimming left V 5 bases short and J 2 bases short, with 13 bases between. The CDR3 length is 14 residues. Germline V gene lookup returns CDR1 SGHVS and CDR2 FQNEAQ.

This CDR3 is CASSGTSGTGAEKLFF. CDR3 nucleotide sequence: TGCGCCAGCAGCGGGACATCCGGGACAGGGGCTGAAAAACTGTTTTTT. The chain is built from TRBV5-1 and TRBJ1-4; 10 positions match TRBD1. Germline CDR1 SGHRS, CDR2 YFSETQ. The CDR3 loop spans 16 amino acids. Losses at the gene ends were 4 bases for V and 7 bases for J; bases not matched to a gene: 10.

The chain links TRBV5-4 to TRBJ2-7; 8 bases align to TRBD2. Germline V lookup: CDR1 SGHNT, CDR2 YYREEE (reference sequence). The V and J ends lost 3 bases and 6 bases, in that order; junction bases with no gene match: 8. The CDR3 is made up of 14 amino acids. The CDR3 DNA follows: TGTGCCAGCAGCTATGGGACTAGTTCGAGCGAGCAGTACTTC. As protein: CASSYGTSSSEQYF.

In its sample, this clone was seen once. The rearrangement uses TRBV6-1 and TRBJ1-5, with no clear D. The CDR3 runs 14 residues. Germline lookup yields CDR1 MNHNS and CDR2 SASEGT. V lost 6 bases and J lost 0, with 9 bases in between. CDR3 DNA: TGTGCCAGCAGCACCGTCAATAGCAATCAGCCCCAGCATTTT. Its translation is CASSTVNSNQPQHF.

This CDR3 reads CAWSPGSSGHEQYF. CDR3 bases: TGTGCCTGGAGTCCGGGATCTTCGGGCCACGAGCAGTACTTC. The V call is TRBV30, the J call TRBJ2-7; D possibly corresponds to TRBD2 (5 bases). Germline CDR1 and CDR2: GTSNPN and SVGIG (reference sequence). The CDR3 is 14 residues long. The V gene lost 2 bases and the J gene lost 5 bases, with 16 bases spanning the gap.

J is TRBJ1-2 and V is TRBV5-6; no reliable D call. Looked up from germline, CDR1 is SGHDT and CDR2 is YYEEEE. The CDR3 is 17 residues long. The V end lost 6 bases, the J end lost 0 bases, and 21 bases lay between the germline ends. CDR3 amino acids: CASNQAFSPQANYGYTF. In DNA form, the CDR3 reads TGTGCCAGCAACCAAGCGTTTTCCCCTCAAGCTAACTATGGCTACACCTTC.

The chain links TRBV5-1 to TRBJ1-1, with 8 positions matching TRBD1. The CDR3 is 20 amino acids. Looked up from germline, CDR1 is SGHRS and CDR2 is YFSETQ. After removal of 0 bases from V and 0 bases from J, the junction contained 16 bases not matched to a gene. The CDR3 region is CASSLVGTGSVRGLNTEAFF. CDR3 in DNA: TGCGCCAGCAGCTTGGTCGGGACAGGTAGTGTCCGCGGATTGAACACTGAAGCTTTCTTT.

The genes are TRBV7-2 and TRBJ2-1; 8 nucleotides line up with TRBD2. Germline CDR1 SGHTA, CDR2 FQGNSA. This CDR3 spans 15 amino acids. With 1 base clipped from V and 6 bases from J, the junction kept 5 bases outside the gene matches. The CDR3 DNA sequence: TGTGCCAGCAGCTTAGAGAGCGGGAGCTCCAATGAGCAGTTCTTC. It specifies CASSLESGSSNEQFF.